The 13 T cell receptor beta chains reported below all come from one sample, sequenced in a study of cytomegalovirus exposure and HLA in healthy donors. Sequenced by immunoSEQ multiplex PCR; TCRdb stores in-frame clones only, minus some. This table has some 45,000 clones, around nine tenths appearing once. The sample comprised PBMCs. These receptors were taken from a man younger than 35 in good health and CMV-seronegative.

V and J are TRBV7-9 and TRBJ1-4; 9 bases line up with TRBD1. Germline loops: CDR1 SEHNR, CDR2 FQNEAQ (reference sequence). V lost 3 bases, J lost 4 bases, and 3 bases stayed unmatched. The CDR3 totals 15 residues. The CDR3 spells CASSLRGQGNEKLFF. The DNA of the CDR3 is TGTGCCAGCAGCTTGCGGGGACAGGGTAATGAAAAACTGTTTTTT. The whole variable domain, filled in from reference TRBV7-9 and TRBJ1-4, reads DTGVSQNPRHKITKRGQNVTFRCDPISEHNRLYWYRQTLGQGPEFLTYFQNEAQLEKSRLLSDRFSAERPKGSFSTLEIQRTEQGDSAMYLCASSLRGQGNEKLFFGSGTQLSVL.

This clone came up once. The rearrangement joins TRBV4-3 to TRBJ2-1; 7 nucleotides align to TRBD1. Germline V gene sequence: CDR1 LGHNA, CDR2 YSLEER. This CDR3 is 12 amino acids long. V shed 3 bases and J 9 bases; nucleotides not matched to a gene: 2. The CDR3 DNA is TGCGCCAGCAGCCACACAGGGGTTGAGCAGTTCTTC. This sequence encodes CASSHTGVEQFF.

The chain is built from TRBV7-8 and TRBJ2-3, with D possibly matching TRBD2 (5 bases). From germline, CDR1 is SGHVS and CDR2 FQNEAQ. This CDR3 region has 16 residues. Trimming pared 2 bases from V and 3 bases from J, leaving 15 bases between. CDR3 DNA: TGTGCCAGCAGCTTAAGTAGCGTTCCTGGGACAGATACGCAGTATTTT. It translates to CASSLSSVPGTDTQYF.

The chain recombines TRBV18 with TRBJ1-5; perhaps TRBD1 as D (6 bases). The V end was cut by 3 bases, the J end by 6 bases, with 15 bases between. The germline gives CDR1 KGHSH, CDR2 LQKENI. The CDR3 loop spans 15 amino acids. In DNA, the CDR3 is TGTGCCAGCTCACCTACATCAGGGGAGGGTCAGCCCCAGCATTTT. Encoded protein: CASSPTSGEGQPQHF.

This clone has a single count. This chain connects TRBV5-1 to TRBJ2-4, with a tentative D call TRBD2 (7 bases). The CDR3 loop spans 16 amino acids. The germline V and J ends were trimmed by 0 bases and 1 base, with 11 bases remaining between them. Looked up from germline, CDR1 is SGHRS and CDR2 is YFSETQ. The CDR3 DNA is TGCGCCAGCAGCTTGGCGGGGGGCGAGGCCAAAAACATTCAGTACTTC. This sequence encodes CASSLAGGEAKNIQYF.

The V gene is TRBV28, the J gene TRBJ2-1; 7 nucleotides line up with TRBD1. The CDR3 sequence is 18 residues long. Germline-derived CDR1 and CDR2 are MDHEN and SYDVKM. J gave up 4 bases and V 4 bases, and 16 bases lay outside the gene matches. The CDR3 sequence: CASSSPGTAQGDYNEQFF. For the CDR3, the DNA is TGTGCCAGCAGTTCCCCGGGGACAGCCCAAGGGGATTACAATGAGCAGTTCTTC.

The rearrangement uses TRBV10-3 and TRBJ1-2, with D possibly TRBD1 on 5 matching bases. Germline V gene lookup returns CDR1 ENHRY and CDR2 SYGVKD. V lost 4 bases, J lost 4 bases, and 13 bases lay in between. The CDR3 is made up of 14 amino acids. The CDR3 DNA reads TGTGCCATCAGTGCGACAGAGGAGCGCTATGGCTACACCTTC. This codes for CAISATEERYGYTF.

The gene calls are TRBV5-1 and TRBJ1-1; no clear D gene. The germline V and J ends were trimmed by 0 bases and 0 bases, with 9 bases remaining between them. Germline V gene data show CDR1 as SGHRS and CDR2 as YFSETQ. This CDR3 contains 15 residues. The CDR3 DNA is TGCGCCAGCAGCTTGGTTGGAGAAATGAACACTGAAGCTTTCTTT. Residues: CASSLVGEMNTEAFF.

The CDR3 nucleotides are TGCAGCGTAATAGAACCCCGGCAGGATATAACTAGCGGGGGCTCCTACGAGCAGTACTTC. It translates to CSVIEPRQDITSGGSYEQYF. This chain uses TRBV29-1 with TRBJ2-7, with 11 bases aligning to TRBD2. Trimming removed 6 bases from V and 0 bases from J; junction bases left unmatched: 22. The CDR3 runs 20 residues. Germline lookup yields CDR1 SQVTM and CDR2 ANQGSEA.

A note on this clone: A junction boundary mismatches the germline segment, possibly from a read error. This rearrangement joins TRBV7-7 to TRBJ2-3; 9 bases are a match to TRBD2. CDR3 length equals 16 residues. The germline CDR1 and CDR2 sequences are SSHAT and FNYEAQ (reference sequence). Here the CDR3 reads CASSSGSGGRTDTQYF. CDR3 bases: TGTGCTAGCAGCTCCGGTAGCGGGGGCCGCACAGATACGCAGTATTTT.

The CDR3 spells CASSLARTGGSSGANVLTF. The CDR3 DNA follows: TGTGCCAGCAGCTTAGCTAGGACAGGGGGCTCCTCTGGGGCCAACGTCCTGACTTTC. This rearrangement joins TRBV7-2 to TRBJ2-6, with 11 bases aligning to TRBD1. CDR1 SGHTA and CDR2 FQGNSA come from the germline V gene. The J segment lost 0 bases and the V segment lost 0 bases, leaving 4 bases of the junction unmatched. The CDR3 has 19 residues.

The genes are TRBV5-4 and TRBJ2-2; weak D call: TRBD1 (5 bases). Between the trimmed V and J ends, which lost 0 bases and 7 bases, there was a span of 16 bases. The length of the CDR3 is 16 residues. Per germline, CDR1 SGHNT and CDR2 YYREEE (reference sequence). The CDR3 region is CASSLGFGIGDGELFF. The CDR3 region has the DNA TGTGCCAGCAGCTTGGGTTTTGGGATAGGGGACGGGGAGCTGTTTTTT.

The chain joins TRBV7-9 to TRBJ2-3, with 10 bases lining up with TRBD2. CDR1 is SEHNR and CDR2 is FQNEAQ in the germline V gene (reference sequence). Losses at the gene ends were 2 bases for V and 4 bases for J; bases not matched to a gene: 6. The CDR3 contains 16 residues. The CDR3 coding sequence is TGTGCCAGCAGCTTAAGAGCTAGCGGGGGTTCAGATACGCAGTATTTT. It translates to CASSLRASGGSDTQYF.